These T cell receptor beta chains were read from a single sample in a study of T cells in Graves' hyperthyroidism and ophthalmopathy. TCRdb ran MiXCR on the multiplex PCR reads and lists one entry per CDR3 protein. This sample has 490,000 or so distinct CDR3 sequences, with roughly 23% found just once. Sequencing used blood. The receptors originated from a woman between 70 and 85 years old with Graves' ophthalmopathy. Both conserved end residues are part of each CDR3. A D gene is named only where the DNA matches it firmly. A clone size is listed for some rows: how often the clone was seen (once, few, many), or a class if it is expanded.

j_call: TRBJ1-5
clone_size: many
v_call: TRBV28
d_call: -
cdr3_aa: CASSFLGLGQPQHF
cdr3_nt: TGTGCCAGCAGTTTTTTGGGGTTAGGTCAGCCCCAGCATTTT

j_call: TRBJ2-1
clone_size: -
v_call: TRBV6-2/TRBV6-3
d_call: -
cdr3_aa: CASSSMGSYNEQFF
cdr3_nt: TGTGCCAGCAGTTCGATGGGTAGTTACAATGAGCAGTTCTTC

j_call: TRBJ2-2
clone_size: many
v_call: TRBV6-1
d_call: -
cdr3_aa: CASSPGTAYTGELFF
cdr3_nt: TGTGCCAGCAGCCCTGGGACTGCCTACACCGGGGAGCTGTTTTTT

j_call: TRBJ1-1
clone_size: few
v_call: TRBV18
d_call: -
cdr3_aa: CASSPPGQGKTEAFF
cdr3_nt: TGTGCCAGCTCACCACCGGGGCAGGGAAAAACTGAAGCTTTCTTT

j_call: TRBJ2-7
clone_size: -
v_call: TRBV5-1
d_call: -
cdr3_aa: CASSHGSSKPYEQYF
cdr3_nt: TGCGCCAGCAGCCATGGAAGCAGTAAACCCTACGAGCAGTACTTC

j_call: TRBJ1-6
clone_size: many
v_call: TRBV7-3
d_call: -
cdr3_aa: CASSLITTVGLNSPLHF
cdr3_nt: TGTGCCAGCAGCTTAATAACCACGGTGGGGCTGAATTCACCCCTCCACTTT

j_call: TRBJ2-1
clone_size: few
v_call: TRBV7-2
d_call: -
cdr3_aa: CASSSRGLTDREQFF
cdr3_nt: TGTGCCAGCAGCTCTAGAGGCCTAACAGACCGTGAGCAGTTCTTC

j_call: TRBJ2-4
clone_size: -
v_call: TRBV6-1
d_call: TRBD2
cdr3_aa: CASSGGLAGGTKNIQYF
cdr3_nt: TGTGCCAGCAGTGGGGGACTAGCGGGAGGAACCAAAAACATTCAGTACTTC

j_call: TRBJ1-1
clone_size: -
v_call: TRBV7-9
d_call: -
cdr3_aa: CASSLMGAVDTEAFF
cdr3_nt: TGTGCCAGCAGCTTAATGGGGGCGGTTGACACTGAAGCTTTCTTT

j_call: TRBJ2-3
clone_size: -
v_call: TRBV19
d_call: TRBD2
cdr3_aa: CASASGHSTDTQYF
cdr3_nt: TGTGCCAGTGCTAGCGGCCATAGCACAGATACGCAGTATTTT

j_call: TRBJ2-7
clone_size: -
v_call: TRBV14
d_call: TRBD2
cdr3_aa: CASSHGPGTSGYEQYF
cdr3_nt: TGTGCCAGCAGCCATGGGCCGGGGACTAGCGGTTACGAGCAGTACTTC

j_call: TRBJ2-7
clone_size: few
v_call: TRBV2
d_call: -
cdr3_aa: CASSELGDYTYEQYF
cdr3_nt: TGTGCCAGCAGTGAACTCGGAGACTATACCTACGAGCAGTACTTC

j_call: TRBJ1-1
clone_size: many
v_call: TRBV7-3
d_call: -
cdr3_aa: CASSLTVLGTGTEAFF
cdr3_nt: TGTGCCAGCAGCTTAACGGTACTTGGGACTGGCACTGAAGCTTTCTTT

j_call: TRBJ2-3
clone_size: many
v_call: TRBV10-2
d_call: -
cdr3_aa: CASSELHTDTQYF
cdr3_nt: TGCGCCAGCAGTGAGTTGCACACAGATACGCAGTATTTT

j_call: TRBJ2-1
clone_size: many
v_call: TRBV20-1
d_call: -
cdr3_aa: CSARSRSWGNNEQFF
cdr3_nt: TGCAGTGCTAGAAGCCGCAGTTGGGGGAACAATGAGCAGTTCTTC

j_call: TRBJ2-3
clone_size: few
v_call: TRBV20-1
d_call: TRBD2
cdr3_aa: CSAPTLREATDTQYF
cdr3_nt: TGCAGTGCCCCGACTTTGCGGGAGGCCACAGATACGCAGTATTTT

j_call: TRBJ1-6
clone_size: -
v_call: TRBV6-5
d_call: -
cdr3_aa: CASSYFNARKDNSPLHF
cdr3_nt: TGTGCCAGCAGTTACTTCAACGCGCGCAAAGACAATTCACCCCTCCACTTT

j_call: TRBJ2-5
clone_size: many
v_call: TRBV12-3/TRBV12-4
d_call: TRBD1
cdr3_aa: CASSSGQGAQETQYF
cdr3_nt: TGTGCCAGCAGTTCGGGACAGGGGGCCCAAGAGACCCAGTACTTC

j_call: TRBJ2-2
clone_size: -
v_call: TRBV12-3/TRBV12-4
d_call: TRBD1
cdr3_aa: CASNRPGTGTGELFF
cdr3_nt: TGTGCCAGCAATCGTCCCGGGACAGGGACCGGGGAGCTGTTTTTT

j_call: TRBJ2-1
clone_size: many
v_call: TRBV7-2
d_call: TRBD2
cdr3_aa: CASSSLSGVSYNEQFF
cdr3_nt: TGTGCCAGCAGCTCGCTTAGCGGGGTATCTTACAATGAGCAGTTCTTC

j_call: TRBJ2-4
clone_size: many
v_call: TRBV27
d_call: TRBD2
cdr3_aa: CASSLLAGGSKNIQYF
cdr3_nt: TGTGCCAGCAGTTTACTTGCGGGAGGGTCCAAAAACATTCAGTACTTC

j_call: TRBJ2-7
clone_size: many
v_call: TRBV11-2
d_call: TRBD1
cdr3_aa: CASSLSGQGYEQYF
cdr3_nt: TGTGCCAGCAGCTTATCCGGACAGGGTTACGAGCAGTACTTC

j_call: TRBJ2-3
clone_size: few
v_call: TRBV7-2
d_call: -
cdr3_aa: CASSLEGGLRRYTDTQYF
cdr3_nt: TGTGCCAGCAGCTTAGAGGGGGGACTGAGGCGTTACACAGATACGCAGTATTTT

j_call: TRBJ2-1
clone_size: once
v_call: TRBV5-4
d_call: -
cdr3_aa: CAGRLATRNEQFF
cdr3_nt: TGTGCCGGACGGCTAGCCACTCGTAATGAGCAGTTCTTC

j_call: TRBJ1-2
clone_size: -
v_call: TRBV28
d_call: TRBD1
cdr3_aa: CASSLGGGQGGGYTF
cdr3_nt: TGTGCCAGCAGTTTAGGAGGGGGACAGGGCGGTGGCTACACCTTC

j_call: TRBJ1-4
clone_size: -
v_call: TRBV20-1
d_call: -
cdr3_aa: CSAWAVNNEKLVF
cdr3_nt: TGCAGTGCCTGGGCGGTGAATAATGAAAAACTGGTTTTT

j_call: TRBJ2-3
clone_size: -
v_call: TRBV4-3
d_call: -
cdr3_aa: CASSQGPFSTDTQYF
cdr3_nt: TGCGCCAGCAGCCAAGGACCATTTAGCACAGATACGCAGTATTTT

j_call: TRBJ1-2
clone_size: many
v_call: TRBV7-8
d_call: TRBD1
cdr3_aa: CASSPLSGQEDYGYTF
cdr3_nt: TGTGCCAGCAGTCCTCTTTCTGGACAGGAGGACTATGGCTACACCTTC

j_call: TRBJ2-3
clone_size: few
v_call: TRBV7-9
d_call: TRBD2
cdr3_aa: CASSSTSGSLAPTDTQYF
cdr3_nt: TGTGCCAGCAGCTCTACTAGCGGGAGCTTGGCCCCCACAGATACGCAGTATTTT

j_call: TRBJ2-3
clone_size: few
v_call: TRBV9
d_call: TRBD2
cdr3_aa: CASSVGVTSGRGTDTQYF
cdr3_nt: TGTGCCAGCAGCGTAGGCGTGACTAGCGGGAGGGGCACAGATACGCAGTATTTT

j_call: TRBJ2-5
clone_size: -
v_call: TRBV20-1
d_call: -
cdr3_aa: CSARDLVRGGTQYF
cdr3_nt: TGCAGTGCTAGAGATCTGGTGAGGGGGGGGACCCAGTACTTC

j_call: TRBJ2-1
clone_size: few
v_call: TRBV7-6
d_call: TRBD1
cdr3_aa: CASSRQGGNNEQFF
cdr3_nt: TGTGCCAGCAGCCGACAGGGTGGGAACAATGAGCAGTTCTTC

j_call: TRBJ1-1
clone_size: -
v_call: TRBV4-3
d_call: -
cdr3_aa: CASSQEWGVSTEAFF
cdr3_nt: TGCGCCAGCAGCCAAGAGTGGGGCGTGAGCACTGAAGCTTTCTTT

j_call: TRBJ1-4
clone_size: -
v_call: TRBV10-3
d_call: -
cdr3_aa: CAISEGGGRRGKLFF
cdr3_nt: TGTGCCATCAGTGAGGGCGGGGGCCGGAGGGGAAAACTGTTTTTT

j_call: TRBJ1-1
clone_size: -
v_call: TRBV9
d_call: -
cdr3_aa: CASSVGPINTEAFF
cdr3_nt: TGTGCCAGCAGCGTAGGCCCAATAAACACTGAAGCTTTCTTT

j_call: TRBJ1-4
clone_size: many
v_call: TRBV12-3/TRBV12-4
d_call: -
cdr3_aa: CASRRGGVAEKLFF
cdr3_nt: TGTGCCAGCAGGAGGGGGGGAGTAGCGGAAAAACTGTTTTTT

j_call: TRBJ1-1
clone_size: few
v_call: TRBV6-5
d_call: -
cdr3_aa: CASSYRGSGGTEAFF
cdr3_nt: TGTGCCAGCAGTTATAGGGGGAGTGGTGGCACTGAAGCTTTCTTT

j_call: TRBJ2-2
clone_size: -
v_call: TRBV18
d_call: -
cdr3_aa: CASSPVNPNTGELFF
cdr3_nt: TGTGCCAGCTCACCTGTTAATCCGAACACCGGGGAGCTGTTTTTT

j_call: TRBJ2-3
clone_size: few
v_call: TRBV3-1
d_call: -
cdr3_aa: CASSQDRVSPQYF
cdr3_nt: TGTGCCAGCAGCCAAGATAGAGTGTCTCCGCAGTATTTT

j_call: TRBJ2-1
clone_size: few
v_call: TRBV27
d_call: TRBD2
cdr3_aa: CASKTSGSPYSYNEQFF
cdr3_nt: TGTGCCAGCAAGACTAGCGGGAGTCCCTACTCCTACAATGAGCAGTTCTTC

j_call: TRBJ2-3
clone_size: -
v_call: TRBV6-1
d_call: TRBD1
cdr3_aa: CASSPLGTGAFTDTQYF
cdr3_nt: TGTGCCAGCAGTCCCCTGGGGACAGGGGCGTTCACAGATACGCAGTATTTT

j_call: TRBJ2-3
clone_size: many
v_call: TRBV24-1
d_call: TRBD1
cdr3_aa: CATSDPGGGDTQYF
cdr3_nt: TGTGCCACCAGTGACCCAGGGGGCGGGGATACGCAGTATTTT

j_call: TRBJ2-1
clone_size: -
v_call: TRBV6-2/TRBV6-3
d_call: TRBD2
cdr3_aa: CASSYSSLAGVTSYNEQFF
cdr3_nt: TGTGCCAGCAGTTACTCCTCACTAGCGGGAGTCACCTCCTACAATGAGCAGTTCTTC